A single sample is the source of the 24 T cell receptor beta chains below, sequenced in a study of T-cell memory formation after mild COVID-19. One entry per CDR3 protein results from TCRdb running MiXCR on the 5' RACE reads. The data show roughly 480,000 distinct CDR3 sequences, with more than 20% seen just once and under 15% held by the top ten. The sequenced sample was PBMCs or a T cell subset sorted from them (not recorded which). These receptor sequences come from an adult woman who had mild COVID-19 (a few samples of this study predate the infection). Cell type and time point are not known.

The rearrangement uses TRBV25-1 and TRBJ2-5, with a tentative D call TRBD2 (5 bases). This CDR3 contains 13 residues. V was shortened by 0 bases and J by 5 bases, with 7 bases between the two germline ends. Germline V gene lookup returns CDR1 MGHDK and CDR2 SYGVNS. The CDR3 nucleotides are TGTGCCAGCAGTGAATATTGGGAGGAGACCCAGTACTTC. Protein product: CASSEYWEETQYF.

The CDR3 DNA reads TGTGCCAGCAGCGGAATGGGACAGGGCGGAACCGGGGAGCTGTTTTTT. Protein sequence: CASSGMGQGGTGELFF. This chain joins TRBV7-3 and TRBJ2-2, with 9 bases aligning to TRBD1. The germline V gene encodes CDR1 SGHTA and CDR2 FQGTGA. The CDR3 runs to 16 residues. V lost 5 bases, J lost 5 bases, and 9 bases stayed unmatched.

This clonotype was seen a few times. The V call is TRBV7-3, the J call TRBJ1-1, with D possibly being TRBD1 (6 bases). Germline CDR1 SGHTA, CDR2 FQGTGA. The length of the CDR3 is 14 residues. V shed 5 bases and J shed 1 base, with 11 bases lying between them. CDR3 region: CASSRGGGNTEAFF. The DNA for the CDR3 is TGTGCCAGCAGCAGAGGGGGAGGGAACACTGAAGCTTTCTTT.

This clonotype was observed at least ten times. The chain carries TRBV15 and TRBJ2-3; weak D call: TRBD2 (6 bases). This CDR3 spans 15 amino acids. The V end lost 4 bases, the J end lost 5 bases, and 16 bases lay between the germline ends. CDR1 LNHNV and CDR2 YYDKDF come from the germline V gene (reference sequence). CDR3 residues: CATSIRSGHGDTQYF. Written as DNA, the CDR3 is TGTGCCACCAGCATACGGAGCGGGCATGGAGATACGCAGTATTTT.

The chain employs TRBV7-3 and TRBJ2-1; 12 nucleotides match TRBD2. Germline CDR1 and CDR2: SGHTA and FQGTGA. The V segment lost 2 bases and the J segment 0 bases; nucleotides outside the gene matches: 5. This CDR3 is built from 18 residues. The CDR3 spells CASSLAPTSGSSYNEQFF. Written as DNA, the CDR3 is TGTGCCAGCAGCTTAGCCCCGACTAGCGGGAGCTCCTACAATGAGCAGTTCTTC.

In its sample, this clonotype was seen a few times. V and J are TRBV12-5 and TRBJ2-3, with a weak D call TRBD2 (6 bases). The ends were cut back, 6 bases at V and 4 bases at J, with 11 bases in the middle. The CDR3 extends over 13 amino acids. CDR1 and CDR2 from the germline V gene are LGHNT and FRNRAP. In nucleotides, the CDR3 is TGTGCTAGTGGCCCCGGGACTTCAGATACGCAGTATTTT. Amino acids: CASGPGTSDTQYF.

This clonotype was counted a few times. The gene calls are TRBV29-1 and TRBJ2-1; no clear D gene. The CDR3 runs 15 residues. Trimming cost V 5 bases and J 6 bases, with 20 bases left between them. CDR1 is SQVTM, CDR2 ANQGSEA, per germline. The CDR3 is CSVRNIGDLVNEQFF. CDR3 coding DNA: TGCAGCGTTCGGAATATAGGAGACCTAGTCAATGAGCAGTTCTTC.

This chain uses TRBV19 with TRBJ2-1; possibly TRBD2 for D (5 bases). The CDR3 is made up of 13 amino acids. V lost 7 bases, J lost 6 bases, and 13 bases lay in between. The V gene's germline CDR1 is LNHDA and CDR2 SQIVND (reference sequence). This chain's CDR3 is CASKTLVGNEQFF. For the CDR3, the DNA is TGTGCCAGTAAGACACTAGTGGGCAATGAGCAGTTCTTC.

This sequence joins TRBV12-3 or TRBV12-4 and TRBJ2-2, with a tentative D call TRBD2 (6 bases). This CDR3 contains 15 residues. Trimming left V 5 bases short and J 4 bases short, with 14 bases between. The CDR3 loop is CASSHRGTSTGELFF. DNA for the CDR3: TGTGCCAGCAGTCATCGGGGGACTTCCACCGGGGAGCTGTTTTTT.

Ten or more counts support this clonotype. This chain connects TRBV19 to TRBJ2-2; D remains ambiguous. This CDR3 contains 13 residues. Trimming took off 3 bases at V and 6 bases at J, with 8 bases between the two ends. Per germline, CDR1 LNHDA and CDR2 SQIVND (reference sequence). CDR3 in amino acids: CASSIPWAGELFF. DNA of the CDR3: TGTGCCAGTAGTATCCCCTGGGCCGGGGAGCTGTTTTTT.

The J gene is TRBJ2-5, the V gene TRBV3-1; perhaps D is TRBD1 or TRBD2 (6 bases each). V was pared by 1 base and J by 0 bases, with 9 bases between. This CDR3 is 15 amino acids long. Germline-derived CDR1 and CDR2 are LGHDT and YNNKEL (reference sequence). CDR3 loop: CASSQAGAHQETQYF. CDR3 nucleotide sequence: TGTGCCAGCAGCCAAGCGGGGGCTCACCAAGAGACCCAGTACTTC.

This clonotype came up a few times. V and J are TRBV7-3 and TRBJ2-1; maybe TRBD2 (6 bases). The length of the CDR3 is 16 residues. The germline CDR1 and CDR2 sequences are SGHTA and FQGTGA. V was clipped by 6 bases and J by 2 bases, with 17 bases between them. The CDR3 DNA reads TGTGCCAGCAGTACCGCGGGGACTCGCGCCTACAATGAGCAGTTCTTC. Its translation: CASSTAGTRAYNEQFF.

The rearrangement joins TRBV5-1 to TRBJ2-1, with a weak D call TRBD2 (6 bases). V shed 1 base and J shed 3 bases, with 11 bases lying between them. The CDR3 runs 15 residues. Germline assignment: CDR1 SGHRS and CDR2 YFSETQ. The CDR3 DNA reads TGCGCCAGCAGCTTGATGGTTAGCGGCTACAATGAGCAGTTCTTC. It encodes CASSLMVSGYNEQFF.

This chain uses TRBV7-9 with TRBJ2-2; 9 bases are a match to TRBD2. The V gene end was trimmed by 4 bases and the J gene end by 3 bases; junction bases not matched to a gene: 9. This CDR3 has 17 residues. Germline CDR1 is SEHNR and CDR2 is FQNEAQ (reference sequence). The CDR3 loop reads CASSSTLAGFHTGELFF. DNA of the CDR3: TGTGCCAGCAGCTCTACCCTAGCGGGGTTTCACACCGGGGAGCTGTTTTTT.

The chain uses TRBV6-6 and TRBJ2-2, with D perhaps matching TRBD2 (5 bases). CDR1 is MNHNY, CDR2 SVGAGI, per germline (reference sequence). There are 13 residues in the CDR3. The germline V and J ends were trimmed by 7 bases and 6 bases, with 12 bases remaining between them. The CDR3 region has the DNA TGTGCCAGCATGTCTGAGGGTGCCGGGGAGCTGTTTTTT. It specifies CASMSEGAGELFF.

This clonotype was observed many times. This rearrangement joins TRBV25-1 to TRBJ1-1; D is ambiguous. Looked up from germline, CDR1 is MGHDK and CDR2 is SYGVNS. This CDR3 is built from 13 residues. V was shortened by 3 bases and J by 3 bases, with 8 bases between the two germline ends. The CDR3 DNA sequence: TGTGCCAGCAGTGACGCCCCGGACACTGAAGCTTTCTTT. Its protein product is CASSDAPDTEAFF. Combining the CDR3 with reference TRBV25-1 and TRBJ1-1 gives the whole variable domain EADIYQTPRYLVIGTGKKITLECSQTMGHDKMYWYQQDPGMELHLIHYSYGVNSTEKGDLSSESTVSRIRTEHFPLTLESARPSHTSQYLCASSDAPDTEAFFGQGTRLTVV.

This clonotype was found a few times. The rearrangement uses TRBV24-1 and TRBJ2-1; D uncertain. The germline V gene has CDR1 KGHDR and CDR2 SFDVKD. Between the trimmed V and J ends, which lost 7 bases and 4 bases, there was a span of 16 bases. The CDR3 spans 15 residues. CDR3 loop: CATSANTRFYNEQFF. The CDR3 DNA sequence: TGTGCCACCAGCGCAAACACACGTTTTTACAATGAGCAGTTCTTC.

This clonotype has ten or more counts. The V gene is TRBV5-6, the J gene TRBJ1-2; D possibly corresponds to TRBD1 (5 bases). CDR3 size: 15 residues. The germline CDR1 and CDR2 sequences are SGHDT and YYEEEE. The V end lost 0 bases, the J end lost 8 bases, and 17 bases lay between the germline ends. The CDR3 spells CASSLDPGMVGGYTF. CDR3 DNA sequence: TGTGCCAGCAGCTTGGATCCAGGGATGGTCGGGGGCTACACCTTC.

This clonotype occurred a few times. In DNA form, the CDR3 reads TGTGCCAGCAGCTCTTTATCTAAGGAGCTGTTTTTT. Translation: CASSSLSKELFF. The rearrangement links TRBV7-3 to TRBJ2-2, with D unresolved. V was clipped by 4 bases and J by 10 bases, with 10 bases between them. The CDR3 runs to 12 residues. The V gene's germline CDR1 is SGHTA and CDR2 FQGTGA.

This CDR3 is CASSPQSQNEKLFF. DNA for the CDR3: TGTGCCAGCTCACCACAATCCCAGAATGAAAAACTGTTTTTT. This sequence joins TRBV18 and TRBJ1-4; D unresolved. The length of the CDR3 is 14 residues. The germline V gene encodes CDR1 KGHSH and CDR2 LQKENI. Trimming pared 1 base from V and 5 bases from J, leaving 8 bases between.

This clonotype was found a few times. This sequence joins TRBV19 and TRBJ2-2; 7 bases line up with TRBD2. V was clipped by 5 bases and J by 0 bases; unmatched bases: 6. Germline lookup yields CDR1 LNHDA and CDR2 SQIVND (reference sequence). The CDR3 extends over 16 amino acids. The CDR3 DNA is TGTGCCAGTAGTTCCGGGACTACCTCGAACACCGGGGAGCTGTTTTTT. Its protein product is CASSSGTTSNTGELFF.

The chain carries TRBV19 and TRBJ2-7; no clear D. The V end lost 2 bases, the J end lost 0 bases, and 8 bases lay between the germline ends. There are 14 residues in the CDR3. Germline V gene sequence: CDR1 LNHDA, CDR2 SQIVND (reference sequence). CDR3 coding DNA: TGTGCCAGTAGTATACGTGGGTACTCCTACGAGCAGTACTTC. Translation gives CASSIRGYSYEQYF.

The chain couples TRBV9 to TRBJ2-7; TRBD2 aligns across 8 bases. The germline gives CDR1 SGDLS, CDR2 YYNGEE. The CDR3 extends over 15 amino acids. V lost 2 bases and J lost 3; bases outside the gene matches: 7. The CDR3 DNA sequence: TGTGCCAGCAGCGTCGACGGGACTAGATTCTACGAGCAGTACTTC. Protein sequence: CASSVDGTRFYEQYF.

This clonotype was recorded once. The genes are TRBV4-1 and TRBJ1-5, with TRBD1 matching 7 bases. Per the germline V gene, CDR1 is MGHRA and CDR2 is YSYEKL. J gave up 3 bases and V 6 bases, and 11 bases lay outside the gene matches. The CDR3 is 16 amino acids. Here the CDR3 DNA reads TGCGCCAGCAGTCCGAGGGGGCGAGAGACCAATCAGCCCCAGCATTTT. It encodes CASSPRGRETNQPQHF.